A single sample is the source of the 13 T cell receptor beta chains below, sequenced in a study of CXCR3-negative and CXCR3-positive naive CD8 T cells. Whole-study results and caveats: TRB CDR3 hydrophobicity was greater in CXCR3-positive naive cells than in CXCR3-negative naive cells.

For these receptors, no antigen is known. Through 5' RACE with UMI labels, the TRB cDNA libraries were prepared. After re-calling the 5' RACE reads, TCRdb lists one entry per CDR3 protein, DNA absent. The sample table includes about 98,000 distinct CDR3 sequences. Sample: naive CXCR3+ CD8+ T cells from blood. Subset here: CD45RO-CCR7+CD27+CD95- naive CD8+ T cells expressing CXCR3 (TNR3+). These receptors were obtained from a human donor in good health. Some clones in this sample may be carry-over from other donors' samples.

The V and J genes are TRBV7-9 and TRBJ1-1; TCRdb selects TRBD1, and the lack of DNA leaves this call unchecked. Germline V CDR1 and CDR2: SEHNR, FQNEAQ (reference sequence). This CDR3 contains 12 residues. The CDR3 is CASSVPGMEAFF. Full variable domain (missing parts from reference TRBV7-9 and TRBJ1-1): DTGVSQNPRHKITKRGQNVTFRCDPISEHNRLYWYRQTLGQGPEFLTYFQNEAQLEKSRLLSDRFSAERPKGSFSTLEIQRTEQGDSAMYLCASSVPGMEAFFGQGTRLTVV.

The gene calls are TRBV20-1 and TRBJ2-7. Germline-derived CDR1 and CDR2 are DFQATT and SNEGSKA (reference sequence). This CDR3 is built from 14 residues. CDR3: CSARDRSRSYEQYF.

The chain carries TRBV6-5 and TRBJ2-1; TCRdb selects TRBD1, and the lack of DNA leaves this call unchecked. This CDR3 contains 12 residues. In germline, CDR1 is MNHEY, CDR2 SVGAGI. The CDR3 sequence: CASSYRGGEQFF.

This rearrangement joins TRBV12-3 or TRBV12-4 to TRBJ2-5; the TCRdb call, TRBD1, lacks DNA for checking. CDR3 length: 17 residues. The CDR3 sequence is CASSLVGAYPGTGTQYF.

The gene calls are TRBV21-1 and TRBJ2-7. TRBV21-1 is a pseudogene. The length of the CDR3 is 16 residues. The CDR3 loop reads CASSKVALAVKYEQYF.

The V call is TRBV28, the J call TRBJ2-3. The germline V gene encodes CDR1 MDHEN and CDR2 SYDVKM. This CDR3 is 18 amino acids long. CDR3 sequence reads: CASRTPMLGGWNTDTQYF.

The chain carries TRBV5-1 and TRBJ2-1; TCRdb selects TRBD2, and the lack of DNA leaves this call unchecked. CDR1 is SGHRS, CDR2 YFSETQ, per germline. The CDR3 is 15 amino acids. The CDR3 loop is CASSLVASGYNEQFF. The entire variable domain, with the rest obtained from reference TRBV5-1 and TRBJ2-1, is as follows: KAGVTQTPRYLIKTRGQQVTLSCSPISGHRSVSWYQQTPGQGLQFLFEYFSETQRNKGNFPGRFSGRQFSNSRSEMNVSTLELGDSALYLCASSLVASGYNEQFFGPGTRLTVL.

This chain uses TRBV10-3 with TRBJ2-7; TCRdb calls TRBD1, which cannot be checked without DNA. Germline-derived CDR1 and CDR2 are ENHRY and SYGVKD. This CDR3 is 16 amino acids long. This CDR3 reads CAISGDPGSGSYEQYF.

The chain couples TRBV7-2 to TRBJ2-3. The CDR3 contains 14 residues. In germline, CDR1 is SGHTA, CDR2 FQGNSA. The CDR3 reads CASSLVSAGDTQYF.

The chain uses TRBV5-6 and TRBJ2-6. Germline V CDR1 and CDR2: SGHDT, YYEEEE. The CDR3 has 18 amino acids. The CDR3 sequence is CASSLDRGNLYGANVLTF. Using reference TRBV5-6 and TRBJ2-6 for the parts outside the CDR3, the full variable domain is DAGVTQSPTHLIKTRGQQVTLRCSPKSGHDTVSWYQQALGQGPQFIFQYYEEEERQRGNFPDRFSGHQFPNYSSELNVNALLLGDSALYLCASSLDRGNLYGANVLTFGAGSRLTVL.

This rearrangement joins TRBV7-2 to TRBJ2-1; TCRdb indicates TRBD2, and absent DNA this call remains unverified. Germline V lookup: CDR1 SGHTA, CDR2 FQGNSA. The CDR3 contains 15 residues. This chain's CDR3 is CASSALAGGYNEQFF.

The CDR3 reads CSVEVSGRNEAFF. The chain carries TRBV29-1 and TRBJ1-1. CDR1 is SQVTM, CDR2 ANQGSEA, per germline. CDR3 size: 13 residues.

CDR3 amino acids: CASSFQGDSTEAFF. The genes are TRBV7-3 and TRBJ1-1; TCRdb returns TRBD1, unconfirmable since there is no DNA. CDR1 is SGHTA and CDR2 is FQGTGA in the germline V gene. This CDR3 has 14 amino acids.